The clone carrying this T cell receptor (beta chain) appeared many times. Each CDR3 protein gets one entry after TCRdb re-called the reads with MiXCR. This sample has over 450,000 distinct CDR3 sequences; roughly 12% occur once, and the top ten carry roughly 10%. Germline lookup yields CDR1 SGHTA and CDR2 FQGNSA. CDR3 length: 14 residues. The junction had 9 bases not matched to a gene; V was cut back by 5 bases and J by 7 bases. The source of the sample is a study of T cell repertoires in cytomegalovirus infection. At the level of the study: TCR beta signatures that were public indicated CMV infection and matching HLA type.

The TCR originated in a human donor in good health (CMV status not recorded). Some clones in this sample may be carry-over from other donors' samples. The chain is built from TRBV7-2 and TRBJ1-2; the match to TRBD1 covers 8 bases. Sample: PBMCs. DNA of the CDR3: TGTGCCAGCAGCCCTAGGTCAGGGGGCGGTGGCTACACCTTC. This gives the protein CASSPRSGGGGYTF. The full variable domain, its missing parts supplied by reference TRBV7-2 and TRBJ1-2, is GAGVSQSPSNKVTEKGKDVELRCDPISGHTALYWYRQSLGQGLEFLIYFQGNSAPDKSGLPSDRFSAERTGGSVSTLTIQRTQQEDSAVYLCASSPRSGGGGYTFGSGTRLTVV.